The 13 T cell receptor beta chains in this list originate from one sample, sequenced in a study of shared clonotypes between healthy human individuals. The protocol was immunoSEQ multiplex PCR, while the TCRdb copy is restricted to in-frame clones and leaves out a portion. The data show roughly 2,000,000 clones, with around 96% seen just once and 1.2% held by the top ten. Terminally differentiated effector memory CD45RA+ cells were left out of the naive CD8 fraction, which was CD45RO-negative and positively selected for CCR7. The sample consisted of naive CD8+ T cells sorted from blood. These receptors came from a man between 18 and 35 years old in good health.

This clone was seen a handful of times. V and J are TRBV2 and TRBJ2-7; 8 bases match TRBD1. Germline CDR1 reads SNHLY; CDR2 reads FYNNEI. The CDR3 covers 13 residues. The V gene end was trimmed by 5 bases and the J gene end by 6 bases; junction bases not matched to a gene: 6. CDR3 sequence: CASSTRTGSEQYF. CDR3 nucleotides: TGTGCCAGCAGTACGCGGACAGGGAGCGAGCAGTACTTC.

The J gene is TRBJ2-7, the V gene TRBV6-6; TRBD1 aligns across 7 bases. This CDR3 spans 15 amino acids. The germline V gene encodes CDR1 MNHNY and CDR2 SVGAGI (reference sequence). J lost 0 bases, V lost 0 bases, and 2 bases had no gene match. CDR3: CASSYSRGPSYEQYF. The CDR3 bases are TGTGCCAGCAGTTACTCTAGGGGGCCCTCCTACGAGCAGTACTTC.

CDR3 in amino acids: CASTDGTADTQYF. CDR3 DNA sequence: TGTGCCAGCACAGACGGGACGGCAGATACGCAGTATTTT. This chain joins TRBV27 and TRBJ2-3; D is possibly TRBD1 or TRBD2 (5 bases each). The V end was cut by 7 bases, the J end by 4 bases, with 12 bases between. The V gene's germline CDR1 is MNHEY and CDR2 SMNVEV (reference sequence). The CDR3 runs 13 residues.

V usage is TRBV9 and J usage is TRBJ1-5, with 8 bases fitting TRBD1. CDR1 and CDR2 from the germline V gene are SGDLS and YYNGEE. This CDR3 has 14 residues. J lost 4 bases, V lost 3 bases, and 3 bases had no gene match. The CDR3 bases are TGTGCCAGCAGCGATGACAGGGGAAATCAGCCCCAGCATTTT. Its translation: CASSDDRGNQPQHF.

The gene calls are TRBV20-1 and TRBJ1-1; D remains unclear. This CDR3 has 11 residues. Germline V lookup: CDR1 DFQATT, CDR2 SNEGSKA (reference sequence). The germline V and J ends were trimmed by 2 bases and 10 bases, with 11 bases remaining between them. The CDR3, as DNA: TGCAGTGCTAGATCTCCCCCGGCAGCTTTCTTT. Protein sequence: CSARSPPAAFF.

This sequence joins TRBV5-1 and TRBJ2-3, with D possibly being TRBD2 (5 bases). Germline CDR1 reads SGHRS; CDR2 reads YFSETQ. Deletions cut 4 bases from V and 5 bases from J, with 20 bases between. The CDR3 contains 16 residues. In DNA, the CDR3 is TGCGCCAGCAGCCAGCCACTCTCCGCGGGTGGAGATACGCAGTATTTT. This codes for CASSQPLSAGGDTQYF.

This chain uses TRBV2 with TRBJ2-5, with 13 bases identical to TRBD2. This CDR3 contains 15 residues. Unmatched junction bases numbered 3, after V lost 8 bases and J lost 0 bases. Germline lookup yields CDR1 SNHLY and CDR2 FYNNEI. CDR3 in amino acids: CASGGTSGNQETQYF. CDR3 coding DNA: TGTGCCAGCGGAGGGACTAGCGGGAACCAAGAGACCCAGTACTTC.

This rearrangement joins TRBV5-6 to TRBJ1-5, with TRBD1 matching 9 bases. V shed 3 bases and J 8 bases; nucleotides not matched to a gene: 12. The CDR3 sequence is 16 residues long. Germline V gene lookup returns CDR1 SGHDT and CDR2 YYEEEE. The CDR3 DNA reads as TGTGCCAGCAGCTCGGGGGGACAGGGAGGGTTGGAGCCCCAGCATTTT. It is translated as CASSSGGQGGLEPQHF.

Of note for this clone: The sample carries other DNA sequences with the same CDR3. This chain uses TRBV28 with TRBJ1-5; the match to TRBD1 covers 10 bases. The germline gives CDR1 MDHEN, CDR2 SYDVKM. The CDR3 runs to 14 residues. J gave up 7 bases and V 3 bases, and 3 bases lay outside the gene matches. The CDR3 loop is CASSLGQGHQPQHF. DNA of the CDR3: TGTGCCAGCAGTTTGGGACAGGGGCACCAGCCCCAGCATTTT. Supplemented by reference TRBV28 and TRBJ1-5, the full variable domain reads DVKVTQSSRYLVKRTGEKVFLECVQDMDHENMFWYRQDPGLGLRLIYFSYDVKMKEKGDIPEGYSVSREKKERFSLILESASTNQTSMYLCASSLGQGHQPQHFGDGTRLSIL.

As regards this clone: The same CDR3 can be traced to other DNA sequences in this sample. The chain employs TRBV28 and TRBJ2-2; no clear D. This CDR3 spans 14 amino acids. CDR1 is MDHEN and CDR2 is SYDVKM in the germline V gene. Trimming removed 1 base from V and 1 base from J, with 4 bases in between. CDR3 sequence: CASSLSGNTGELFF. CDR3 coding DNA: TGTGCCAGCAGTTTATCCGGGAACACCGGGGAGCTGTTTTTT.

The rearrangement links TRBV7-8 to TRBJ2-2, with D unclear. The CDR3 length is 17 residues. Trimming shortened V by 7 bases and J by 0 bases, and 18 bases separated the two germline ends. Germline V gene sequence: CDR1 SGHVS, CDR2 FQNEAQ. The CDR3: CASTPVQEIANTGELFF. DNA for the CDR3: TGTGCCAGCACCCCGGTTCAGGAGATAGCGAACACCGGGGAGCTGTTTTTT.

CDR3 nucleotides: TGTGCCAGCAGCTTAGTCCAGCTAGCGGGAGGCTGGGTACAAGAGACCCAGTACTTC. Its translation is CASSLVQLAGGWVQETQYF. The chain has TRBV7-9 and TRBJ2-5; 11 bases agree with TRBD2. The V segment lost 1 base and the J segment 2 bases; nucleotides outside the gene matches: 12. Germline lookup yields CDR1 SEHNR and CDR2 FQNEAQ (reference sequence). There are 19 residues in the CDR3.

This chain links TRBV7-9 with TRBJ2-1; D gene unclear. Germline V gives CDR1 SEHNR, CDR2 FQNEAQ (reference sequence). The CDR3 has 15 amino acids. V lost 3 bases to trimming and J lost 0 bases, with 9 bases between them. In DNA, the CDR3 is TGTGCCAGCAGCTTCACTACCTCCTCCTACAATGAGCAGTTCTTC. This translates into CASSFTTSSYNEQFF.